This T cell receptor beta chain was profiled in a study of T cells in Graves' hyperthyroidism and ophthalmopathy. This clonotype was detected many times. Each diagnosis drew on symptoms, thyroxine, TRAb, thyroid ultrasound and orbital computed tomography findings. TCR beta CDR3 regions were amplified from RNA transcripts. The TCR CDR3 was amplified in a first-round RT-PCR using the HTBI primer set. One entry per CDR3 protein results from TCRdb running MiXCR on the multiplex PCR reads. The sample records nearly 600,000 distinct CDR3 sequences, around 14% being singletons. Sequencing was carried out using blood. The receptor's source is a woman under 30 with Graves' ophthalmopathy.

The CDR3 sequence is CASSSQGGTEAFF. In DNA, the CDR3 is TGTGCCAGCAGCTCACAGGGAGGCACTGAAGCTTTCTTT. The chain has TRBV7-3 and TRBJ1-1; a possible D gene is TRBD1 (6 bases). Looked up from germline, CDR1 is SGHTA and CDR2 is FQGTGA. V gave up 4 bases and J gave up 4 bases, with 10 bases separating them. The CDR3 spans 13 residues.